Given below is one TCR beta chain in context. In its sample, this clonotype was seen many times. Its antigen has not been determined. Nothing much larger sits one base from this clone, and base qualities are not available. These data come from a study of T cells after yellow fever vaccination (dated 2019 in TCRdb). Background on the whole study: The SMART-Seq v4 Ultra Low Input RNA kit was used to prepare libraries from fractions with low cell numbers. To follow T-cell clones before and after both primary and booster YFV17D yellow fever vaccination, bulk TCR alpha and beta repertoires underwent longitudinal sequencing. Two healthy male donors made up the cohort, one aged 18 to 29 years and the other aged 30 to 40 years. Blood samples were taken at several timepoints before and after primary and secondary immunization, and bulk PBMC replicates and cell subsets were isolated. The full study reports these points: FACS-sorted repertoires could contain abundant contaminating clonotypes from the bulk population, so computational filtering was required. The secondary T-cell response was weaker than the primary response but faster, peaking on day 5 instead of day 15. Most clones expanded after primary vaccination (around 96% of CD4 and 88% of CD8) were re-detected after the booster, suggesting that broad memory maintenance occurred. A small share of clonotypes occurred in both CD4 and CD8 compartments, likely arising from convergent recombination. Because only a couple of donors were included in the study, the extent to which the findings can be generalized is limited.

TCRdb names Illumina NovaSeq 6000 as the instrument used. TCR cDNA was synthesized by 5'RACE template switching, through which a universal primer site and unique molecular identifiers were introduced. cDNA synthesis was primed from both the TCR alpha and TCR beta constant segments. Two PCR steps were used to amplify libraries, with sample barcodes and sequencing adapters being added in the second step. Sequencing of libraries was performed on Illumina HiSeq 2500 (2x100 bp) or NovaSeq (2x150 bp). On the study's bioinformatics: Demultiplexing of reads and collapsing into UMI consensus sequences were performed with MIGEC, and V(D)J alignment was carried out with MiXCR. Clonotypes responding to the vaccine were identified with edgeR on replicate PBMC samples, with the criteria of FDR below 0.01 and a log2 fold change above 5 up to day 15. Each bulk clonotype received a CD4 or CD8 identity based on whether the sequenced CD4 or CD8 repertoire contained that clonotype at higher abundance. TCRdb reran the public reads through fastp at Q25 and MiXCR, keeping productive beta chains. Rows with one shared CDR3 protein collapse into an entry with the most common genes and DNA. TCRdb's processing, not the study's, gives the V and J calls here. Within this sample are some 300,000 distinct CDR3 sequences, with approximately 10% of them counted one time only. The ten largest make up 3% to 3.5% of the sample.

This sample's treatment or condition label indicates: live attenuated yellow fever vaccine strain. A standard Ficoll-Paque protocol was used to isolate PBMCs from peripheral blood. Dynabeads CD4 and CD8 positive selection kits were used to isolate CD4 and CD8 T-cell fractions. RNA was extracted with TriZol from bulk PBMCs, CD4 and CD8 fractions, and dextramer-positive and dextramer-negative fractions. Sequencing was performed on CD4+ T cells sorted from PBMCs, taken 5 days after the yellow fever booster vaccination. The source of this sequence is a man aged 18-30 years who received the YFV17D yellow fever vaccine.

Read as DNA, the sequence is TGTGCCAGCAGCCAAGAAGATTCAGAGACCCAGTACTTC. Protein translation: CASSQEDSETQYF. Recombination joined TRBV3-1 with TRBJ2-5; the D gene cannot be named for sure. V is reduced by 0 bases and J by 4 bases, leaving a spacing of 6 bases between them. CDR1 and CDR2 were assigned from the germline V gene (reference sequence) as LGHDT and YNNKEL. The CDR3 runs 13 residues from the cysteine to the phenylalanine. The DNA shown is the 39-base CDR3, in frame from base 1.